These 5 T cell receptor beta chains came from one sample sequenced in a study of cytomegalovirus exposure and HLA in healthy donors. PCR employed 60 Vbeta and 13 Jbeta primers. Using immunoSEQ multiplex PCR, the repertoire was profiled, and TCRdb retains in-frame clones only, with some absent. The sample has 120,000 to 150,000 clones, about three quarters seen once; the top ten hold about 1.2%. Sequencing input: PBMCs. Every receptor here comes from a woman between 35 and 50 years old in good health and CMV-seronegative.

J is TRBJ2-7 and V is TRBV19; D gene ambiguous. V lost 5 bases and J lost 0, with 11 bases in between. CDR3 length: 14 amino acids. Germline lookup yields CDR1 LNHDA and CDR2 SQIVND (reference sequence). The CDR3 sequence is CASSPRLSSYEQYF. In DNA form, the CDR3 reads TGTGCCAGTAGTCCCAGACTGAGCTCCTACGAGCAGTACTTC.

A few counts support this clone. The chain carries TRBV14 and TRBJ1-2; D not resolved. CDR3 length equals 14 residues. Between the trimmed V and J ends, which lost 0 bases and 5 bases, there was a span of 10 bases. CDR1 and CDR2 from the germline V gene are SGHDN and FVKESK. The CDR3 protein is CASSQDVTFYGYTF. CDR3 sequence (DNA): TGTGCCAGCAGCCAAGACGTAACTTTTTATGGCTACACCTTC.

The chain links TRBV7-2 to TRBJ2-1; 7 nucleotides line up with TRBD2. J was trimmed by 0 bases and V by 5 bases; bases with no gene match: 7. Germline values: CDR1 SGHTA, CDR2 FQGNSA. The CDR3 has 16 residues. The CDR3 spells CASSAQRGHSYNEQFF. CDR3 DNA: TGTGCCAGCAGCGCCCAGCGGGGTCACTCCTACAATGAGCAGTTCTTC. The whole variable domain, filled in from reference TRBV7-2 and TRBJ2-1, reads GAGVSQSPSNKVTEKGKDVELRCDPISGHTALYWYRQSLGQGLEFLIYFQGNSAPDKSGLPSDRFSAERTGGSVSTLTIQRTQQEDSAVYLCASSAQRGHSYNEQFFGPGTRLTVL.

This clone has only a few counts. J is TRBJ2-5 and V is TRBV6-1; D might be TRBD2 (5 bases). Per the germline V gene, CDR1 is MNHNS and CDR2 is SASEGT. The CDR3 runs to 13 residues. Trimming shortened V by 7 bases and J by 2 bases, and 11 bases separated the two germline ends. The CDR3 sequence: CASIRGAQETQYF. The CDR3 DNA reads as TGTGCCAGCATCCGGGGAGCACAAGAGACCCAGTACTTC.

The chain couples TRBV6-5 to TRBJ1-2; possibly TRBD1 for D (5 bases). Trimming cost V 4 bases and J 2 bases, with 14 bases left between them. Germline CDR1 MNHEY, CDR2 SVGAGI. This CDR3 region has 15 residues. Written as DNA, the CDR3 is TGTGCCAGCAGTTCAGTAACTCAGGGAAACTATGGCTACACCTTC. Its protein is CASSSVTQGNYGYTF.